This is a list of T cell receptor beta chains from one sample in a study of shared clonotypes between healthy human individuals. TCRdb keeps only in-frame clones here, not all; method: immunoSEQ multiplex PCR. The table has 950,000 to 1,300,000 clones, more than 65% seen once. Sample: memory CD4+ T cells sorted from blood. These receptors originate from a man between 18 and 29 years old in good health. The CDR3 runs from the conserved cysteine through the conserved F or W. Fields, in order: clone size, J gene, D gene, V gene, CDR3 protein, CDR3 DNA. The D gene is left open where the match is weak. Only some rows state a clone size, as once, few, many or a class for expanded clones.

clone_size: NA; j_call: TRBJ1-3; d_call: NA; v_call: TRBV5-6; cdr3_aa: CASSLAKGGSRNTIYF; cdr3_nt: TGTGCCAGCAGCTTGGCTAAGGGGGGCTCTAGAAACACCATATATTTT
clone_size: NA; j_call: TRBJ2-3; d_call: NA; v_call: TRBV6-1; cdr3_aa: CASSDGADTQYF; cdr3_nt: TGTGCCAGCAGTGACGGGGCGGATACGCAGTATTTT
clone_size: NA; j_call: TRBJ2-1; d_call: NA; v_call: TRBV7-2; cdr3_aa: CASSLGVAANNEQFF; cdr3_nt: TGTGCCAGCAGCTTAGGAGTAGCGGCAAACAATGAGCAGTTCTTC
clone_size: NA; j_call: TRBJ1-3; d_call: NA; v_call: TRBV10-3; cdr3_aa: CAISKGVGGNTIYF; cdr3_nt: TGTGCCATCAGTAAGGGGGTAGGAGGAAACACCATATATTTT
clone_size: NA; j_call: TRBJ2-3; d_call: NA; v_call: TRBV10-2; cdr3_aa: CASSGAGGTDTQYF; cdr3_nt: TGCGCCAGCAGTGGGGCAGGGGGGACAGATACGCAGTATTTT
clone_size: few; j_call: TRBJ1-1; d_call: NA; v_call: TRBV25-1; cdr3_aa: CASRRGTRTEAFF; cdr3_nt: TGTGCCAGCAGGCGGGGGACAAGAACTGAAGCTTTCTTT
clone_size: NA; j_call: TRBJ2-3; d_call: TRBD1; v_call: TRBV30; cdr3_aa: CAWSQTGGKTDTQYF; cdr3_nt: TGTGCCTGGAGCCAGACAGGGGGCAAAACAGATACGCAGTATTTT
clone_size: NA; j_call: TRBJ1-4; d_call: NA; v_call: TRBV10-3; cdr3_aa: CAIRGGQASNEKLFF; cdr3_nt: TGTGCCATCAGGGGGGGCCAGGCCTCTAATGAAAAACTGTTTTTT
clone_size: NA; j_call: TRBJ2-3; d_call: NA; v_call: TRBV9; cdr3_aa: CASSVGERGSDTQYF; cdr3_nt: TGTGCCAGCAGCGTAGGGGAAAGGGGATCAGATACGCAGTATTTT
clone_size: NA; j_call: TRBJ1-1; d_call: NA; v_call: TRBV5-8; cdr3_aa: CASSSGGGNTEAFF; cdr3_nt: TGTGCCAGCAGCTCAGGAGGTGGAAACACTGAAGCTTTCTTT
clone_size: NA; j_call: TRBJ1-6; d_call: NA; v_call: TRBV11-2; cdr3_aa: CASTREGSYNSPLHF; cdr3_nt: TGTGCCAGCACTCGGGAGGGCTCCTATAATTCACCCCTCCACTTT
clone_size: NA; j_call: TRBJ1-2; d_call: TRBD1; v_call: TRBV27; cdr3_aa: CASSFRGGHGYTF; cdr3_nt: TGTGCCAGCAGTTTTCGAGGGGGCCATGGCTACACCTTC
clone_size: NA; j_call: TRBJ1-5; d_call: NA; v_call: TRBV28; cdr3_aa: CASKKGDSNQPQHF; cdr3_nt: TGTGCCAGCAAAAAGGGAGATAGCAATCAGCCCCAGCATTTT
clone_size: NA; j_call: TRBJ2-7; d_call: NA; v_call: TRBV14; cdr3_aa: CASSQPTGLYDEQYF; cdr3_nt: TGTGCCAGCAGCCAACCGACGGGACTTTATGACGAGCAGTACTTC
clone_size: NA; j_call: TRBJ2-1; d_call: NA; v_call: TRBV7-9; cdr3_aa: CASSLQTGRHNEQFF; cdr3_nt: TGTGCCAGCAGCTTACAGACAGGGAGGCACAATGAGCAGTTCTTC
clone_size: NA; j_call: TRBJ2-2; d_call: NA; v_call: TRBV5-4; cdr3_aa: CASSLGPNTGELFF; cdr3_nt: TGTGCCAGCAGCCTCGGGCCCAACACCGGGGAGCTGTTTTTT
clone_size: NA; j_call: TRBJ2-1; d_call: TRBD2; v_call: TRBV29-1; cdr3_aa: CSVGLVSQFF; cdr3_nt: TGCAGCGTAGGACTAGTCTCCCAGTTCTTC
clone_size: many; j_call: TRBJ2-1; d_call: TRBD2; v_call: TRBV7-9; cdr3_aa: CASTPVAGVTYNEQFF; cdr3_nt: TGTGCCAGCACCCCTGTAGCGGGAGTCACCTACAATGAGCAGTTCTTC
clone_size: NA; j_call: TRBJ2-3; d_call: NA; v_call: TRBV14; cdr3_aa: CASSRTEQFTDTQYF; cdr3_nt: TGTGCCAGCAGCCGGACGGAACAATTCACAGATACGCAGTATTTT
clone_size: NA; j_call: TRBJ1-5; d_call: NA; v_call: TRBV6-4; cdr3_aa: CASSDRGDGQPQHF; cdr3_nt: TGTGCCAGCAGTGACAGAGGGGATGGCCAGCCCCAGCATTTT
clone_size: NA; j_call: TRBJ2-7; d_call: NA; v_call: TRBV5-1; cdr3_aa: CASSLVPSVSSYEQYF; cdr3_nt: TGCGCCAGCAGCTTGGTACCTAGCGTGAGCTCCTACGAGCAGTACTTC
clone_size: once; j_call: TRBJ1-1; d_call: NA; v_call: TRBV29-1; cdr3_aa: CSVKQGNTEAFF; cdr3_nt: TGCAGCGTTAAACAGGGTAACACTGAAGCTTTCTTT
clone_size: NA; j_call: TRBJ2-5; d_call: NA; v_call: TRBV9; cdr3_aa: CASSVAPGGQETQYF; cdr3_nt: TGTGCCAGCAGCGTAGCTCCCGGCGGCCAAGAGACCCAGTACTTC